Presented here are 9 T cell receptor beta chains from one specimen sequenced in a study of blood T cells in healthy people across ages. With a J-beta primer mix and a sample-barcoded 5' primer, a second PCR ran about 7 to 11 cycles. TCRdb analysed the 5' RACE reads with MiXCR anew, one entry per CDR3 protein. The table shows 1.5 million to 2 million distinct CDR3 sequences, with more than 35% occurring only once. The specimen sequenced was blood. The source is a human donor in good health.

The gene calls are TRBV12-3 or TRBV12-4 and TRBJ1-5; possible D gene TRBD1, 5 bases. The V end lost 11 bases, the J end lost 3 bases, and 17 bases lay between the germline ends. The CDR3 is made up of 14 amino acids. The CDR3 DNA follows: TGTGCCGCCCGTTCCGGGACCCACAATCAGCCCCAGCATTTT. Translating it yields CAARSGTHNQPQHF.

The chain links TRBV4-3 to TRBJ2-7; maybe TRBD1 (5 bases). With 0 bases removed from V and 1 base from J, the gap between germline ends came to 10 bases. CDR1 LGHNA and CDR2 YSLEER come from the germline V gene. The CDR3 has 15 amino acids. CDR3 loop: CASSQEWGGSYEQYF. The CDR3 DNA sequence: TGCGCCAGCAGCCAAGAGTGGGGCGGTTCCTACGAGCAGTACTTC.

This chain connects TRBV20-1 to TRBJ1-4; D is perhaps TRBD1 (5 bases). Trimming shortened V by 3 bases and J by 8 bases, and 13 bases separated the two germline ends. CDR1 and CDR2 (germline): DFQATT, SNEGSKA (reference sequence). This CDR3 is 13 amino acids long. The CDR3 nucleotides are TGCAGTGCTAGTGGGGGTGTAGGAGAAAAACTGTTTTTT. The encoded protein is CSASGGVGEKLFF.

In this sample, this clonotype turned up a few times. This chain uses TRBV7-2 with TRBJ2-7; either TRBD1 or TRBD2 may supply D (5 bases each). Trimming shortened V by 8 bases and J by 0 bases, and 17 bases separated the two germline ends. Per the germline V gene, CDR1 is SGHTA and CDR2 is FQGNSA. The CDR3 consists of 15 residues. CDR3 nucleotide sequence: TGTGCCAGCGAGGGTTTTGGGACGGTCTCCTACGAGCAGTACTTC. It codes for CASEGFGTVSYEQYF.

The chain couples TRBV20-1 to TRBJ2-3; 8 bases are shared with TRBD1. V lost 6 bases to trimming and J lost 4 bases; unmatched junction nucleotides: 3. This CDR3 spans 12 amino acids. Germline CDR1 reads DFQATT; CDR2 reads SNEGSKA (reference sequence). CDR3 region: CSAPDRADTQYF. The CDR3 nucleotides are TGCAGTGCCCCGGACAGGGCAGATACGCAGTATTTT.

Details on this clonotype: A read error may produce the germline difference seen at one junction end. The chain carries TRBV7-3 and TRBJ1-1; TRBD1 is a possible D gene (5 bases). The CDR3 is 16 amino acids. Per germline, CDR1 SGHTA and CDR2 FQGTGA. CDR3 residues: CAGSLTGGAIWTEAFF. CDR3 DNA sequence: TGTGCCGGCAGCTTAACGGGGGGAGCAATCTGGACTGAAGCTTTCTTT.

This clonotype has just a few counts. The CDR3: CSAPWDSNYGYTF. The CDR3 nucleotides are TGCAGTGCTCCGTGGGACAGTAACTATGGCTACACCTTC. This chain joins TRBV20-1 and TRBJ1-2, with TRBD1 matching 7 bases. The CDR3 loop spans 13 amino acids. V dropped 5 bases and J dropped 1; count of bases not matched to a gene: 4. CDR1 DFQATT and CDR2 SNEGSKA come from the germline V gene (reference sequence).

This clonotype was detected only a few times. This rearrangement joins TRBV6-2 or TRBV6-3 to TRBJ2-7; possible D gene TRBD2, 5 bases. Looked up from germline, CDR1 is MNHEY and CDR2 is SVGEGT. The ends were cut back, 4 bases at V and 3 bases at J, with 25 bases in the middle. This CDR3 region has 18 residues. CDR3 sequence (DNA): TGTGCCAGCAGTTTATTGGCGGGCGACCTGAGGCAAAACTACGAGCAGTACTTC. Translated: CASSLLAGDLRQNYEQYF.

V gene TRBV20-1 combines with J gene TRBJ1-1; unclear D gene. Per germline, CDR1 DFQATT and CDR2 SNEGSKA (reference sequence). Trimming took 3 bases from V and 2 from J, leaving 19 bases between them. The CDR3 spans 16 residues. CDR3 region: CSARDRRYRENTEAFF. CDR3 in DNA: TGCAGTGCTAGGGATAGGAGATACCGAGAAAACACTGAAGCTTTCTTT.